This T cell receptor (beta chain) derives from a study of blood T cell repertoires in COVID-19. Here immunoSEQ multiplex PCR was the method, and the copy in TCRdb shows in-frame clones only, minus some. The repertoire holds approximately 260,000 clones, with about 85% as singletons. Source material: PBMCs or T cells enriched from blood (not recorded which). The source is a woman in her twenties or thirties with acute COVID-19.

CDR3 sequence (DNA): TGTGCCAGCAGTATCCGTCAGGGGGAATCACCCCTCCACTTT. It yields the protein CASSIRQGESPLHF. The V and J genes are TRBV6-5 and TRBJ1-6; 7 bases map to TRBD1. This CDR3 has 14 amino acids. V gave up 5 bases and J gave up 10 bases; unmatched junction bases: 8. The germline V gene encodes CDR1 MNHEY and CDR2 SVGAGI.